This TCR beta chain was identified in a study of spatial heterogeneity in lung cancer. Overall study: On average, each unique TCR and UMI combination appeared more than ten times in raw reads. Study-level results: Ubiquitous, expanded tumor-derived TCRs were more frequently observed in blood at resection than at follow-up.

In this sample, this clonotype turned up many times. Its antigen is not known. Every TCR cDNA molecule carried a tag that served as a unique molecular identifier. A single record per CDR3 protein comes from TCRdb applying MiXCR to the 5' RACE reads. The sample carries about 15,000 distinct CDR3 sequences, approximately 10% recorded once. Time point described: sample taken at primary tumor resection. The input material, whole RNA from tumor, nontumor lung or frozen PBMC, was sequenced unsorted. The approximately 67 donors had untreated early-stage non-small cell lung cancer. This CDR3 spans 16 amino acids. CDR1 is LGHDT, CDR2 YNNKEL, per germline (reference sequence). V lost 7 bases, J lost 0 bases, and 5 bases stayed unmatched.

Sequencing used PBMCs, obtained at surgery. The genes are TRBV3-1 and TRBJ2-3; TRBD2 aligns across 12 bases. The TCR comes from a female donor with early-stage non-small cell lung cancer. The CDR3 bases are TGTGCCAGCAATGCGCTAGCGGGGGGGAGCACAGATACGCAGTATTTT. This codes for CASNALAGGSTDTQYF.